Below, 14 T cell receptor beta chains from the same sample are listed, as sequenced in a study of shared clonotypes between healthy human individuals. Here immunoSEQ multiplex PCR was the method, and the copy in TCRdb shows in-frame clones only, minus some. The data contain around 1.1 million clones, approximately 77% of them singletons. The sample consisted of memory CD4+ T cells from PBMCs. Subset in this sample: CD45RA-negative fraction. The receptors stem from a man aged 18 to 35 in good health. Some clones in this sample may be carry-over from other donors' samples.

The CDR3 DNA follows: TGTGCCAGCAGCTCTAGAACAGGAGTCTATCCGGAGACCCAGTACTTC. This sequence encodes CASSSRTGVYPETQYF. This rearrangement joins TRBV11-3 to TRBJ2-5; possible D gene TRBD1, 5 bases. The V end was cut by 4 bases, the J end by 5 bases, with 20 bases between. This CDR3 is 16 amino acids long. Germline V gene data show CDR1 as SGHNT and CDR2 as YENEEA. Based on the CDR3 plus reference TRBV11-3 and TRBJ2-5, the full variable domain is EAGVVQSPRYKIIEKKQPVAFWCNPISGHNTLYWYLQNLGQGPELLIRYENEEAVDDSQLPKDRFSAERLKGVDSTLKIQPAELGDSAVYLCASSSRTGVYPETQYFGPGTRLLVL.

The chain links TRBV27 to TRBJ2-7; D not resolved. This CDR3 spans 11 amino acids. Germline lookup yields CDR1 MNHEY and CDR2 SMNVEV (reference sequence). The ends were cut back, 7 bases at V and 6 bases at J, with 10 bases in the middle. CDR3 residues: CASNEPSEQYF. CDR3 coding DNA: TGTGCCAGCAATGAACCATCCGAGCAGTACTTC.

The chain carries TRBV11-1 and TRBJ2-5, with D unclear. In germline, CDR1 is SGHAT, CDR2 FQDESV (reference sequence). Trimming left V 0 bases short and J 3 bases short, with 8 bases between. The CDR3 consists of 14 residues. CDR3 nucleotide sequence: TGTGCCAGCAGCTTAGCGGATTGGAAAGAGACCCAGTACTTC. This encodes CASSLADWKETQYF.

The V call is TRBV6-6, the J call TRBJ1-3; no clear D. This CDR3 spans 16 amino acids. Germline CDR1 is MNHNY and CDR2 is SVGAGI (reference sequence). V dropped 0 bases and J dropped 0 bases, with 9 bases sitting between them. This chain's CDR3 is CASSYSTRTSGNTIYF. The CDR3 DNA sequence: TGTGCCAGCAGTTACTCGACGCGCACCTCTGGAAACACCATATATTTT.

The rearrangement joins TRBV6-1 to TRBJ1-5, with TRBD1 as a possible D gene (6 bases). Germline V gives CDR1 MNHNS, CDR2 SASEGT. The CDR3 covers 15 residues. Trimming pared 3 bases from V and 4 bases from J, leaving 13 bases between. As DNA, the CDR3 is TGTGCCAGCAGTGAGACGTGGGACACTAATCAGCCCCAGCATTTT. Translation gives CASSETWDTNQPQHF.

This chain links TRBV15 with TRBJ2-2; 7 nucleotides align to TRBD1. Germline lookup yields CDR1 LNHNV and CDR2 YYDKDF (reference sequence). The CDR3 totals 16 residues. Trimming cost V 0 bases and J 5 bases; bases outside gene matches: 6. The CDR3 DNA reads as TGTGCCACCAGCAGAGATCTGTACAGGGGAACCGGGGAGCTGTTTTTT. The encoded protein is CATSRDLYRGTGELFF.

This rearrangement joins TRBV28 to TRBJ1-2; tentative D call: TRBD1 (5 bases). Germline V gives CDR1 MDHEN, CDR2 SYDVKM. This CDR3 region has 13 residues. V lost 3 bases and J 7 bases, leaving 12 bases between the germline ends. The CDR3, as DNA: TGTGCCAGCAGTTTGAGAGGGAGGGGTGGCTACACCTTC. This sequence encodes CASSLRGRGGYTF.

With regard to this clone: A junction end diverges from the germline sequence, so it may reflect a read error. In the same sample, other DNA sequences code for this CDR3. V gene TRBV4-2 combines with J gene TRBJ2-6, with TRBD2 identical over 7 bases. This CDR3 is built from 17 residues. In germline, CDR1 is LGHNA, CDR2 YNFKEQ. CDR3 region: CASSQDAGVAGANVLTF. For the CDR3, the DNA is TGTGCTAGCAGCCAAGATGCGGGGGTAGCTGGGGCCAACGTCCTGACTTTC.

For the CDR3, the DNA is TGCGCCAGCAGCTTAGGCAGGACCTACGAGCAGTACTTC. Its protein is CASSLGRTYEQYF. The V gene is TRBV5-1, the J gene TRBJ2-7; no definite D call. The CDR3 runs 13 residues. Between the trimmed V and J ends, which lost 2 bases and 2 bases, there was a span of 8 bases. Germline values: CDR1 SGHRS, CDR2 YFSETQ. The full variable domain, its missing parts supplied by reference TRBV5-1 and TRBJ2-7, is KAGVTQTPRYLIKTRGQQVTLSCSPISGHRSVSWYQQTPGQGLQFLFEYFSETQRNKGNFPGRFSGRQFSNSRSEMNVSTLELGDSALYLCASSLGRTYEQYFGPGTRLTVT.

J is TRBJ2-7 and V is TRBV4-1, with TRBD2 identical over 9 bases. Trimming took 3 bases from V and 5 from J; bases not matched to a gene: 11. The CDR3 spans 16 residues. Germline loops: CDR1 MGHRA, CDR2 YSYEKL. The CDR3 sequence is CASSQPIAGVTDEQYF. The CDR3 bases are TGCGCCAGCAGCCAGCCCATAGCGGGAGTAACGGACGAGCAGTACTTC.

J is TRBJ2-3 and V is TRBV6-6, with D perhaps TRBD1 or TRBD2 (5 bases each). The germline gives CDR1 MNHNY, CDR2 SVGAGI (reference sequence). The germline V and J ends were trimmed by 1 base and 4 bases, with 15 bases remaining between them. CDR3 length: 16 residues. The DNA of the CDR3 is TGTGCCAGCAGTTACTGGTCTAGCCGGGACGCAGATACGCAGTATTTT. Encoded protein: CASSYWSSRDADTQYF.

The count of this clone is one. Other DNA sequences of this sample code for an identical CDR3. This rearrangement joins TRBV28 to TRBJ2-7, with D possibly TRBD2 on 6 matching bases. The CDR3 spans 14 residues. Trimming took 1 base from V and 3 from J, leaving 10 bases between them. Germline V gene sequence: CDR1 MDHEN, CDR2 SYDVKM. CDR3 DNA sequence: TGTGCCAGCAGTTTATTGGGGGGAGGCTACGAGCAGTACTTC. Translating it yields CASSLLGGGYEQYF.

V usage is TRBV28 and J usage is TRBJ2-7, with D tentatively TRBD2 (6 bases). Germline V CDR1 and CDR2: MDHEN, SYDVKM. CDR3 length equals 17 residues. V gave up 5 bases and J gave up 3 bases, with 23 bases separating them. The CDR3 DNA sequence: TGTGCCAGCAGTGGGGTTAGCGGTTATCCCCCCGACTACGAGCAGTACTTC. It encodes CASSGVSGYPPDYEQYF.

The table lists this clone with a count of one. Other nucleotide sequences in the sample specify the same CDR3. V usage is TRBV5-1 and J usage is TRBJ1-1, with D hard to call. Germline values: CDR1 SGHRS, CDR2 YFSETQ. The CDR3 loop spans 13 amino acids. The V gene lost 1 base and the J gene lost 1 base, with 5 bases spanning the gap. This CDR3 reads CASSLSANTEAFF. In nucleotides, the CDR3 is TGCGCCAGCAGCTTGTCGGCGAACACTGAAGCTTTCTTT.